Following are 30 T cell receptor beta chains from one sample sequenced in a study of blood T cell repertoires in COVID-19. Profiling relied on immunoSEQ multiplex PCR, and the TCRdb table lists in-frame clones only, not all of them. The profile covers more than 150,000 clones, with roughly 76% appearing a single time and around 12% taken by the ten largest. Sequenced input: peripheral blood. The receptors here all came from an elderly woman with COVID-19, enrolled during active disease.

The rearrangement joins TRBV5-4 to TRBJ1-6, with 10 positions matching TRBD1. This CDR3 contains 16 residues. CDR1 and CDR2 from the germline V gene are SGHNT and YYREEE (reference sequence). Losses at the gene ends were 0 bases for V and 9 bases for J; bases not matched to a gene: 6. DNA for the CDR3: TGTGCCAGCAGCTTGGAGAGGACAGGGGGTATTTCACCCCTCCACTTT. The encoded protein is CASSLERTGGISPLHF.

The V call is TRBV7-3, the J call TRBJ2-1; 13 bases are shared with TRBD2. The CDR3 length is 14 residues. CDR1 and CDR2 from the germline V gene are SGHTA and FQGTGA. V lost 4 bases, J lost 11 bases, and 5 bases stayed unmatched. CDR3 bases: TGTGCCAGCAGCTCCGGACTAGCGGGGGCGAAGCAGTTCTTC. Amino acids: CASSSGLAGAKQFF.

This sequence joins TRBV14 and TRBJ1-2; D may be TRBD1 (6 bases). Germline V CDR1 and CDR2: SGHDN, FVKESK. Trimming stripped 2 bases from V and 3 bases from J, with 13 bases between. This CDR3 has 15 amino acids. CDR3 protein: CASSQNRVVDYGYTF. DNA of the CDR3: TGTGCCAGCAGCCAAAACAGGGTAGTGGACTATGGCTACACCTTC.

V gene TRBV18 combines with J gene TRBJ1-3; 9 positions agree with TRBD1. The junction had 2 bases not matched to a gene; V was cut back by 0 bases and J by 5 bases. The CDR3 totals 15 residues. Germline V CDR1 and CDR2: KGHSH, LQKENI. As DNA, the CDR3 is TGTGCCAGCTCACCACCGGGACAGGGACGAAACACCATATATTTT. It yields the protein CASSPPGQGRNTIYF.

This chain connects TRBV7-2 to TRBJ2-3; no reliable D call. The CDR3 consists of 14 residues. The germline CDR1 and CDR2 sequences are SGHTA and FQGNSA. V lost 0 bases to trimming and J lost 4 bases, with 8 bases between them. CDR3: CASSLARQSDTQYF. The CDR3 region has the DNA TGTGCCAGCAGCTTAGCTCGCCAGTCAGATACGCAGTATTTT.

The chain carries TRBV2 and TRBJ2-4; maybe TRBD2 (5 bases). Trimming shortened V by 3 bases and J by 0 bases, and 18 bases separated the two germline ends. The CDR3 length is 18 residues. The germline gives CDR1 SNHLY, CDR2 FYNNEI. The CDR3 region has the DNA TGTGCCAGCAGTGACAGTACACCACGAGGGCTAGCCAAAAACATTCAGTACTTC. This gives the protein CASSDSTPRGLAKNIQYF.

The chain couples TRBV7-2 to TRBJ2-7; maybe TRBD2 (6 bases). Germline-derived CDR1 and CDR2 are SGHTA and FQGNSA. V was clipped by 0 bases and J by 5 bases, with 11 bases between them. The CDR3 sequence is 14 residues long. CDR3 sequence: CASSLAGGGDEQYF. Written as DNA, the CDR3 is TGTGCCAGCAGCTTAGCAGGTGGAGGGGACGAGCAGTACTTC.

This clone was counted a few times. The chain has TRBV9 and TRBJ2-1, with 8 bases fitting TRBD2. V lost 0 bases to trimming and J lost 9 bases; unmatched junction nucleotides: 11. Germline V gives CDR1 SGDLS, CDR2 YYNGEE. This CDR3 has 16 amino acids. The CDR3 reads CASSVATVSGSFEQFF. The CDR3 nucleotides are TGTGCCAGCAGCGTAGCTACGGTGAGCGGGAGCTTTGAGCAGTTCTTC.

V gene TRBV4-3 combines with J gene TRBJ1-1, with 7 bases matching TRBD1. The CDR3 spans 14 residues. Trimming removed 6 bases from V and 3 bases from J; junction bases left unmatched: 7. Germline-derived CDR1 and CDR2 are LGHNA and YSLEER. As DNA, the CDR3 is TGCGCCAGCAGGCCGTTCCAGGGGGACACTGAAGCTTTCTTT. Its translation: CASRPFQGDTEAFF.

This rearrangement joins TRBV5-1 to TRBJ1-1, with a weak D call TRBD1 (6 bases). Trimming took off 1 base at V and 3 bases at J, with 13 bases between the two ends. CDR1 and CDR2 (germline): SGHRS, YFSETQ. The CDR3 loop spans 15 amino acids. For the CDR3, the DNA is TGCGCCAGCAGCTTGTCGGGGGGCTGGGACACTGAAGCTTTCTTT. It specifies CASSLSGGWDTEAFF.

The CDR3 here is CASSFGRPWRLGETQYF. CDR3 coding DNA: TGTGCCAGCAGCTTTGGTAGGCCGTGGCGGCTTGGGGAGACCCAGTACTTC. The J gene is TRBJ2-5, the V gene TRBV11-2, with D unresolved. The CDR3 extends over 17 amino acids. V was cut by 3 bases and J by 5 bases, with 22 bases left in between. Germline assignment: CDR1 SGHAT and CDR2 FQNNGV. The whole variable domain, remainder taken from reference TRBV11-2 and TRBJ2-5, is EAGVAQSPRYKIIEKRQSVAFWCNPISGHATLYWYQQILGQGPKLLIQFQNNGVVDDSQLPKDRFSAERLKGVDSTLKIQPAKLEDSAVYLCASSFGRPWRLGETQYFGPGTRLLVL.

The rearrangement joins TRBV2 to TRBJ1-2, with 8 bases lining up with TRBD1. Germline CDR1 reads SNHLY; CDR2 reads FYNNEI. The V segment lost 6 bases and the J segment 6 bases; nucleotides outside the gene matches: 12. The CDR3 has 15 residues. Here the CDR3 reads CASSQLRTGSNGYTF. The CDR3 DNA reads as TGTGCCAGCAGCCAGCTTAGGACAGGGTCGAATGGCTACACCTTC.

The chain recombines TRBV6-1 with TRBJ1-1, with TRBD1 matching 7 bases. With V trimmed by 8 bases and J by 4 bases, 10 bases remained unmatched. The CDR3 runs 14 residues. The germline V gene has CDR1 MNHNS and CDR2 SASEGT. CDR3 in DNA: TGTGCCAGCGTCAAGGGGGCGTTTGGCACTGAAGCTTTCTTT. Its protein product is CASVKGAFGTEAFF.

This chain uses TRBV3-1 (or the pseudogene TRBV3-2) with TRBJ1-2; 10 positions match TRBD1. Germline V lookup: CDR1 LGHDT, CDR2 YNNKEL (reference sequence). The CDR3 is made up of 15 amino acids. Trimming at V came to 1 base and at J to 4 bases, leaving 3 bases not matched to a gene. In DNA form, the CDR3 reads TGTGCCAGCAGCCAAGTGGACAGGGGGGCCTATGGCTACACCTTC. This translates into CASSQVDRGAYGYTF.

The chain joins TRBV10-3 to TRBJ2-1, with 10 bases fitting TRBD1. The CDR3 sequence is 14 residues long. Unmatched junction bases numbered 7, after V lost 11 bases and J lost 3 bases. Per germline, CDR1 ENHRY and CDR2 SYGVKD. CDR3 loop: CAASGQGNYNEQFF. The CDR3 DNA is TGTGCCGCCTCGGGACAGGGGAACTACAATGAGCAGTTCTTC.

This chain uses TRBV7-9 with TRBJ1-2; no clear D gene. The CDR3 is 14 amino acids. Germline V lookup: CDR1 SEHNR, CDR2 FQNEAQ (reference sequence). Trimming cost V 0 bases and J 8 bases, with 13 bases left between them. Written as DNA, the CDR3 is TGTGCCAGCAGCTTAGCCAACGAGGTCAGCGGCTACACCTTC. This encodes CASSLANEVSGYTF.

The chain employs TRBV7-6 and TRBJ2-6; possible D gene TRBD1, 6 bases. The CDR3 consists of 17 residues. CDR1 is SGHVS and CDR2 is FNYEAQ in the germline V gene. V lost 3 bases, J lost 0 bases, and 12 bases lay in between. The CDR3 loop reads CASSLDSLGSGANVLTF. The CDR3 DNA reads as TGTGCCAGCAGCTTGGACAGCCTTGGCTCTGGGGCCAACGTCCTGACTTTC.

This chain links TRBV11-2 with TRBJ2-1; TRBD2 matches 12 bases. Germline V gene data show CDR1 as SGHAT and CDR2 as FQNNGV. This CDR3 spans 13 amino acids. J was trimmed by 9 bases and V by 5 bases; bases with no gene match: 2. CDR3 sequence (DNA): TGTGCCAGCAGCCCGACTAGCGGGGGTGAGCAGTTCTTC. This sequence encodes CASSPTSGGEQFF.

The V gene is TRBV10-3, the J gene TRBJ2-7; the D gene is possibly TRBD1 (5 bases). V was trimmed by 10 bases and J by 3 bases, leaving 10 bases between them. The CDR3 contains 11 residues. The germline V gene has CDR1 ENHRY and CDR2 SYGVKD. In DNA form, the CDR3 reads TGTGCCACCCAGGGTTACTACGAGCAGTACTTC. Translating it yields CATQGYYEQYF.

The J gene is TRBJ2-1, the V gene TRBV19, with TRBD2 matching 11 bases. Germline V gene sequence: CDR1 LNHDA, CDR2 SQIVND (reference sequence). The V segment lost 5 bases and the J segment 5 bases; nucleotides outside the gene matches: 5. The CDR3 spans 15 residues. As DNA, the CDR3 is TGTGCCAGTAGTGTGACTAGCGGGGCCAACAATGAGCAGTTCTTC. Residues: CASSVTSGANNEQFF. Full variable domain (missing parts from reference TRBV19 and TRBJ2-1): DGGITQSPKYLFRKEGQNVTLSCEQNLNHDAMYWYRQDPGQGLRLIYYSQIVNDFQKGDIAEGYSVSREKKESFPLTVTSAQKNPTAFYLCASSVTSGANNEQFFGPGTRLTVL.

V usage is TRBV7-9 and J usage is TRBJ2-7; 8 nucleotides agree with TRBD2. This CDR3 contains 17 residues. Trimming cost V 1 base and J 0 bases; bases outside gene matches: 8. Per germline, CDR1 SEHNR and CDR2 FQNEAQ (reference sequence). The CDR3 DNA sequence: TGTGCCAGCAGCTTAGGGTATCGAGCGGGGGACTCCTACGAGCAGTACTTC. Protein: CASSLGYRAGDSYEQYF.

The V and J genes are TRBV28 and TRBJ1-5, with TRBD1 matching over 7 bases. In germline, CDR1 is MDHEN, CDR2 SYDVKM. V shed 8 bases, J shed 9 bases, and the junction held 10 bases outside the gene matches. The CDR3 runs to 13 residues. The CDR3 spells CASHSRNRGPQHF. The DNA for the CDR3 is TGTGCCAGCCATTCTCGGAACAGGGGGCCCCAGCATTTT.

This chain joins TRBV19 and TRBJ2-1; 8 positions agree with TRBD2. Germline CDR1 and CDR2: LNHDA and SQIVND (reference sequence). The V gene end was trimmed by 3 bases and the J gene end by 3 bases; junction bases not matched to a gene: 4. This CDR3 has 15 amino acids. The CDR3 nucleotides are TGTGCCAGTAGTATTTCAACTAGCGGCTACAATGAGCAGTTCTTC. Residues: CASSISTSGYNEQFF.

This clone was found once. This chain connects TRBV5-4 to TRBJ1-3; D unclear. The V end lost 0 bases, the J end lost 2 bases, and 12 bases lay between the germline ends. CDR3 size: 16 residues. The germline V gene encodes CDR1 SGHNT and CDR2 YYREEE (reference sequence). Here the CDR3 reads CASSLGHLLPGNTIYF. In nucleotides, the CDR3 is TGTGCCAGCAGCTTGGGACACTTACTCCCTGGAAACACCATATATTTT.

V usage is TRBV18 and J usage is TRBJ1-6; D remains unclear. The germline gives CDR1 KGHSH, CDR2 LQKENI. The germline V and J ends were trimmed by 3 bases and 7 bases, with 10 bases remaining between them. CDR3 size: 14 residues. CDR3 nucleotide sequence: TGTGCCAGCTCACCCGCGGGGAAGAATTCACCCCTCCACTTT. Protein product: CASSPAGKNSPLHF.

The chain employs TRBV9 and TRBJ2-7, with TRBD1 identical over 10 bases. The J segment lost 3 bases and the V segment lost 0 bases, leaving 6 bases of the junction unmatched. The germline V gene has CDR1 SGDLS and CDR2 YYNGEE. The CDR3 runs to 16 residues. The CDR3 protein is CASSVVTGTGDYEQYF. CDR3 sequence (DNA): TGTGCCAGCAGCGTAGTCACGGGGACAGGGGACTACGAGCAGTACTTC.

V gene TRBV6-2 or TRBV6-3 combines with J gene TRBJ2-2; D is ambiguous. V lost 2 bases, J lost 3 bases, and 7 bases lay in between. CDR1 MNHEY and CDR2 SVGEGT come from the germline V gene. This CDR3 has 14 residues. The CDR3 nucleotides are TGTGCCAGCAGTTACCTCGGTTACACCGGGGAGCTGTTTTTT. It yields the protein CASSYLGYTGELFF.

V and J are TRBV4-3 and TRBJ1-6; 7 bases are shared with TRBD1. This CDR3 comprises 16 residues. The trim removed 0 bases at V and 6 bases at J, leaving 5 bases unmatched. The germline CDR1 and CDR2 sequences are LGHNA and YSLEER. The CDR3: CASSQDRDRLNSPLHF. The CDR3 region has the DNA TGCGCCAGCAGCCAAGATCGGGACAGACTTAATTCACCCCTCCACTTT.

The chain joins TRBV11-2 to TRBJ2-6, with 7 nucleotides matching TRBD1. CDR3 length: 16 amino acids. The V gene's germline CDR1 is SGHAT and CDR2 FQNNGV. V was pared by 5 bases and J by 0 bases, with 4 bases of the junction left unmatched. Here the CDR3 DNA reads TGTGCCAGCAGCCCACAGGGGCCCTCTGGGGCCAACGTCCTGACTTTC. Translation gives CASSPQGPSGANVLTF.

The chain combines TRBV11-2 with TRBJ2-1, with TRBD1 matching over 11 bases. Trimming took 5 bases from V and 8 from J; bases not matched to a gene: 11. In germline, CDR1 is SGHAT, CDR2 FQNNGV. The CDR3 sequence is 16 residues long. As DNA, the CDR3 is TGTGCCAGCAGCCCGCGGACAGGGGGCATGAGTGATGAGCAGTTCTTC. The encoded protein is CASSPRTGGMSDEQFF.